This TCR beta chain was recorded in a study of human T cells and chemical hapten exposure. About the research overall: In the sensitization step, 2% DPC was placed on about 2 cm by about 2 cm of upper inner arm skin. Doses of diphenylcyclopropenone went to the patients' scalps weekly throughout the approximately 22-week study.

Overall study results and limits: The study found that PT1 expanded TCR counts correlated positively with patch test score.

TCRdb re-analysed the RACE reads in MiXCR, keeping a single row per CDR3 protein. The sample includes some 38,000 distinct CDR3 sequences, roughly 9.5% seen only once; the top ten take 20% to 30%. Germline CDR1 and CDR2: SQVTM and ANQGSEA. The CDR3 consists of 14 residues. The J segment lost 1 base and the V segment lost 7 bases, leaving 8 bases of the junction unmatched. As for time point: patch test 3, about 24 weeks after DPC sensitization. The treatment is: therapeutic diphenylcyclopropenone sensitization with weekly scalp DPC. Unfractionated whole blood was the source from which total RNA was extracted. This clonotype was observed many times. The antigen is not known.

Sequenced here: whole blood, sampled in connection with sensitization to the hapten diphenylcyclopropenone (DPC). The chain couples TRBV29-1 to TRBJ2-3; 7 bases are shared with TRBD2. The TCR was taken from a man over 45 with alopecia areata. Some clones in this sample may be carry-over from other donors' samples. CDR3 protein: CSARPGGGTDTQYF. The CDR3 DNA reads TGCAGCGCTCGACCGGGAGGAGGCACAGATACGCAGTATTTT.